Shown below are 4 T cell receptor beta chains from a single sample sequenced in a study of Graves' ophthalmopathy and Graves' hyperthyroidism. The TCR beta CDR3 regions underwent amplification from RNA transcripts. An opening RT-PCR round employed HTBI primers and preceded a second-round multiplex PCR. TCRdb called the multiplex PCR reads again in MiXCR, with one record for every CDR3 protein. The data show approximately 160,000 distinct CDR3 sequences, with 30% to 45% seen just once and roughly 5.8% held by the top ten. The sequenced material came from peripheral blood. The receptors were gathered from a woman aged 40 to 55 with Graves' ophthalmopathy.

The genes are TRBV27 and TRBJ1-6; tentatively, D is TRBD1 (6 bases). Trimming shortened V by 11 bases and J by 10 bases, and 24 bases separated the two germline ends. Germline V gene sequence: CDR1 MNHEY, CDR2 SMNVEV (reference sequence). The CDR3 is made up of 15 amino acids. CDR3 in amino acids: CASKGAGVVGSPLHF. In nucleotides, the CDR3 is TGTGCCTCAAAAGGGGCAGGGGTAGTTGGGTCACCCCTCCACTTT.

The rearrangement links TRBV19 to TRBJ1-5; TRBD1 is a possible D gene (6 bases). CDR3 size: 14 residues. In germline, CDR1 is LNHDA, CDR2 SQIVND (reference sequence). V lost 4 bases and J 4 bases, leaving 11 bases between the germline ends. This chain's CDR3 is CASSTPGDNQPQHF. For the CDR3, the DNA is TGTGCCAGTAGTACGCCAGGGGATAATCAGCCCCAGCATTTT.

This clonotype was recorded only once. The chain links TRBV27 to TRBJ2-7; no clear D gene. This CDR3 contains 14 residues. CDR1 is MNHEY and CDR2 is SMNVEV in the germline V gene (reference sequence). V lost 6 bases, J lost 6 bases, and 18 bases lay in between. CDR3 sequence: CASRLDAGRREQYF. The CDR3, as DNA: TGTGCCAGCAGGCTTGACGCTGGGCGACGCGAGCAGTACTTC.

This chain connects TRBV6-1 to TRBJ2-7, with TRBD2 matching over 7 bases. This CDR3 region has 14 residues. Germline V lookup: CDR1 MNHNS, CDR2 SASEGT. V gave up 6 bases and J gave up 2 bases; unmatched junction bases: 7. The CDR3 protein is CASRALAVPYEQYF. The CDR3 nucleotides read TGTGCCAGCAGGGCTCTAGCGGTCCCCTACGAGCAGTACTTC.